This T cell receptor (beta chain) was sequenced for a study of read filtering for tumor transcriptome and immune sequencing. This library used around 400 ng RNA and molecular barcoded adaptors spanning alpha/delta and beta/gamma chains. From the reads, TCRdb called clonotypes with MiXCR, one entry per CDR3 protein. The repertoire holds some 48,000 distinct CDR3 sequences, with roughly 18% as singletons. This clonotype has at least ten counts. V trimming: 6 bases; J trimming: 0 bases; junction bases outside the gene matches: 5. There are 15 residues in the CDR3. Germline V gene lookup returns CDR1 ENHRY and CDR2 SYGVKD.

The chain uses TRBV10-3 and TRBJ1-5, with 7 bases identical to TRBD1. The origin of this receptor is a donor at least 40 years old with multiple myeloma. Sequencing was done on a sample of a population of CD138-negative cells sorted from bone marrow. CDR3: CAISQQGNSNQPQHF. The DNA for the CDR3 is TGTGCCATCAGCCAACAGGGGAATAGCAATCAGCCCCAGCATTTT.